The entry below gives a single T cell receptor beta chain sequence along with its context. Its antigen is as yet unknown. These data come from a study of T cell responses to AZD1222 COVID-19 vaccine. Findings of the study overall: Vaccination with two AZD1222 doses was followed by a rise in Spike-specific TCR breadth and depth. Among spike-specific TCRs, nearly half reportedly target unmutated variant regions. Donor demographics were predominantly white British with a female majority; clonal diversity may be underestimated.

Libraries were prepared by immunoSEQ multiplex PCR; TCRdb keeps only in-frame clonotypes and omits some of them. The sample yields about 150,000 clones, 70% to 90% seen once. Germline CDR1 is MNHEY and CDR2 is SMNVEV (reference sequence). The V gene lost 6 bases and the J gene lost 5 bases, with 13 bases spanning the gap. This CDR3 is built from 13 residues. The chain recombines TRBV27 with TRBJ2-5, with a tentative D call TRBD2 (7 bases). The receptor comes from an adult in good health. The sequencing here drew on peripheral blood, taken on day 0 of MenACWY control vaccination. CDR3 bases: TGTGCCAGCAGATGGGGGGGCGGGGAGACCCAGTACTTC. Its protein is CASRWGGGETQYF.